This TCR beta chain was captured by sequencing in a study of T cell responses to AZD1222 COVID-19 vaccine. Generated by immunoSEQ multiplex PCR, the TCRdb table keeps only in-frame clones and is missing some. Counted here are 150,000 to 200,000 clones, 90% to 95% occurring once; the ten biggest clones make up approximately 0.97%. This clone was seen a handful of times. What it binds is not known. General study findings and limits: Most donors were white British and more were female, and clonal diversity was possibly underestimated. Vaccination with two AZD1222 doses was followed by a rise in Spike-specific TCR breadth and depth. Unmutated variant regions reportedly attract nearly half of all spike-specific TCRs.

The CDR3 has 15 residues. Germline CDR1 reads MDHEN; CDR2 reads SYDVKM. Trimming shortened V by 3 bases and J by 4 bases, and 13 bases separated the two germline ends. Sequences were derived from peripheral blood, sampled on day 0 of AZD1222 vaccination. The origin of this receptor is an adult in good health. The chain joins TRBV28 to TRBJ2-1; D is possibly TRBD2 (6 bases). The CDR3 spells CASSFGRGLYNEQFF. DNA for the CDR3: TGTGCCAGCAGTTTTGGCCGGGGGTTATACAATGAGCAGTTCTTC.